The present T cell receptor beta chain was sequenced within a study of a mutant IDH1 vaccine in newly diagnosed glioma (dated by TCRdb to 2020 to 2022). The study in broad terms: Eight vaccinations were administered to patients in weeks 1, 3, 5, 7, 11, 15, 19 and 23, corresponding to visits V03 through V10. Vaccination started 4-6 weeks after radiotherapy alone, or was given together with temozolomide cycles in the groups whose treatment included chemotherapy. Of the approximately 30 treated patients, around 62% were male and 37.5% were female, and a mean age of about 37 years was recorded. Before enrollment, patients had received standard therapy of radiotherapy alone, temozolomide alone, or radiochemotherapy with temozolomide; most received the combination. Peripheral blood was drawn at six visits: V03 (baseline), V05, V07, V10, V12 and V13. For exploratory analyses, longitudinal TCRB deep sequencing was carried out in about 25 treated patients wherever samples were available.

What the study reported, not specific to this receptor: No apparent relationship was observed between pseudoprogression and alterations in the top peripheral T cell clonotypes detected by TCRB sequencing. Immune responses induced by the vaccine were seen in approximately 93% of patients across multiple MHC alleles. The authors stated that sample limitations prevented analyses of patient blood samples from being reproduced. Selection of PBMC samples for TCRB deep sequencing was based on availability.

The intended sense of this specimen's time point label: week 11, during vaccination. Each vaccine dose, consisting of 300 ug of a 20-mer mutant IDH1 peptide in Montanide, was administered subcutaneously with topical imiquimod. The donors had newly diagnosed IDH1-mutant astrocytomas of WHO grade 3 or 4 that showed loss of nuclear ATRX. The samples were drawn from NOA16, a multicentre, single-arm, open-label phase I trial in Germany that tested a mutant IDH1 peptide vaccine in humans for the first time. The DNeasy Blood and Tissue Kit was used to extract genomic DNA from EDTA blood for TCRB sequencing. Only a few counts were recorded for this clone. The specificity of this receptor is unknown. Base qualities are not provided; no much larger clone lies one nucleotide away. CDR1 and CDR2 (SGHVS, FNYEAQ) derive from the germline V gene. Trimming takes 4 bases off V and 5 bases off J; junction bases not matched to a gene: 9. The CDR3 covers 15 residues, taking in both the cysteine and the phenylalanine. This entry keeps only the CDR3 DNA: 45 bases, framed from base 1.

Libraries were built with the immunoSEQ multiplex PCR assay. The hsTCRB Kit was used according to the manufacturer's protocol to amplify rearranged TCR beta chain sequences. TCRB libraries were sequenced on an Illumina MiSeq. The original methods were these. The kit vendor's proprietary platform handled demultiplexing, trimming and gene mapping. Here the immuneACCESS table is served through TCRdb, limited to in-frame sequences with V and J called. Missing clones are a known gap in these copies; in checked studies unresolved V genes cover under half, and the rest lacks a known reason. V and J calls and clone size come straight from that table; D and trimming were deduced from the DNA. The sample includes roughly 120,000 clones, with 80% observed a single time. The ten biggest clones cover 5.5% of the sample.

The sample here was PBMCs, taken from a glioma patient whose treatment included an IDH1 peptide vaccine. This sequence originates from a man aged 40-55 years with glioma. Here the chain combines TRBV7-6 and TRBJ2-7, with 9 bases in between that match TRBD2. CDR3 protein: CASSWVAGGFHEQYF. The DNA sequence follows: TGTGCCAGCAGCTGGGTCGCGGGAGGGTTCCACGAGCAGTACTTC.